This record covers a single TCR beta chain. The target antigen is unknown. The data originate from a study of T cell responses to AZD1222 COVID-19 vaccine. Study observations and caveats: The study reported that nearly half of spike-specific TCRs target unmutated variant regions.

Data came from immunoSEQ multiplex PCR; TCRdb stores just in-frame clones and leaves some out. The sample consists of 150,000 to 200,000 clones, about 90% of them appearing once. The material was peripheral blood, obtained 28 days after the second AZD1222 dose. The clonotype was recovered from an adult who received the AZD1222 COVID-19 vaccine.

CDR3 sequence: CASSKVTDSPEAFF. CDR3 DNA sequence: TGTGCCAGCAGCAAAGTAACAGACAGCCCTGAAGCTTTCTTT. V gene TRBV21-1 combines with J gene TRBJ1-1; the table's D call TRBD1 went unverified against the DNA. TRBV21-1 is reported as a pseudogene. This CDR3 has 14 amino acids.